This T cell receptor (beta chain) was recorded in a study of CD4+ T cells in melanoma. Study-wide results and caveats: Reportedly, melanoma neoantigen-specific CD4+ T cells showed varied differentiation states. CD8+ T cell, macrophage and B cell function reportedly correlated with neoantigen-specific CD4+ T cells.

With regard to this clone: Its antigen remains unidentified.

Repertoires were generated with immunoSEQ multiplex PCR, while TCRdb's copy carries only in-frame clones and drops some. The top ten clones hold over 9.5% of a sample with about 50,000 clones, 89% of them seen once. Germline CDR1 GTSNPN, CDR2 SVGIG (reference sequence). V lost 5 bases, J lost 6 bases, and 16 bases lay in between. The CDR3 totals 13 residues. The chain links TRBV30 to TRBJ1-1, with D maybe TRBD1 (5 bases). Sequences were obtained from peripheral blood. The source is a human donor with melanoma. CDR3 sequence (DNA): TGTGCCTGGGGGTGGGGGGTTAACGCTGAAGCTTTCTTT. Residues: CAWGWGVNAEAFF.